The 15 T cell receptor beta chains below were found in one sample sequenced in a study of shared T cell receptors in the human thymus. TCRdb's table, derived via immunoSEQ multiplex PCR, lists solely in-frame clones and lacks some. The sample contains hundreds of thousands of clones, approximately 85% of which appear only once. The same sample was also studied in work on human thymus T cells.

Source material: thymocytes. The receptors derive from a girl under two years old with a congenital heart defect.

The chain carries TRBV2 and TRBJ2-4, with 9 bases aligning to TRBD2. The CDR3 contains 19 residues. The J segment lost 11 bases and the V segment lost 2 bases, leaving 22 bases of the junction unmatched. Germline assignment: CDR1 SNHLY and CDR2 FYNNEI. The CDR3 coding sequence is TGTGCCAGCAGTGAACCCCCTCCCCCTAGTGCGGGGGGGCGATCGGTTCAGTACTTC. Protein product: CASSEPPPPSAGGRSVQYF.

This clone was picked up one time. Mismatch with germline at one junction end may stem from a read error. The chain employs TRBV7-2 and TRBJ1-2, with 9 bases identical to TRBD1. The germline gives CDR1 SGHTA, CDR2 FQGNSA. This CDR3 region has 15 residues. The CDR3 loop reads CASSFPGTGLGGYPF. DNA for the CDR3: TGTGCCAGCAGCTTCCCCGGGACAGGGCTTGGTGGCTACCCCTTC.

The chain carries TRBV5-1 and TRBJ2-3, with D tentatively TRBD2 (5 bases). Germline loops: CDR1 SGHRS, CDR2 YFSETQ. Trimming shortened V by 2 bases and J by 8 bases, and 9 bases separated the two germline ends. CDR3 length: 12 amino acids. The CDR3 DNA reads as TGCGCCAGCAGCTTCCCCCGGGGTACGCAGTATTTT. Protein: CASSFPRGTQYF. The full variable domain, rest sourced from reference TRBV5-1 and TRBJ2-3, is KAGVTQTPRYLIKTRGQQVTLSCSPISGHRSVSWYQQTPGQGLQFLFEYFSETQRNKGNFPGRFSGRQFSNSRSEMNVSTLELGDSALYLCASSFPRGTQYFGPGTRLTVL.

The gene calls are TRBV2 and TRBJ1-5; D unclear. CDR3 length: 20 residues. Germline V CDR1 and CDR2: SNHLY, FYNNEI. The V end was cut by 1 base, the J end by 5 bases, with 27 bases between. This chain's CDR3 is CASSEETKTRSVYPDQPQHF. CDR3 sequence (DNA): TGTGCCAGCAGTGAAGAAACAAAGACGAGGTCCGTATACCCTGATCAGCCCCAGCATTTT. Drawing the rest from reference TRBV2 and TRBJ1-5, the complete variable domain is EPEVTQTPSHQVTQMGQEVILRCVPISNHLYFYWYRQILGQKVEFLVSFYNNEISEKSEIFDDQFSVERPDGSNFTLKIRSTKLEDSAMYFCASSEETKTRSVYPDQPQHFGDGTRLSIL.

This clone was seen more than once but under ten times. J is TRBJ2-5 and V is TRBV29-1; maybe TRBD2 (6 bases). The CDR3 is 15 residues long. With 3 bases removed from V and 5 bases from J, the gap between germline ends came to 19 bases. From germline, CDR1 is SQVTM and CDR2 ANQGSEA. The CDR3 sequence is CSVEWDRGSCETQYF. The CDR3 nucleotides read TGCAGCGTTGAGTGGGATCGGGGGAGTTGCGAGACCCAGTACTTC.

The chain is built from TRBV6-1 and TRBJ1-1; perhaps TRBD1 as D (5 bases). The CDR3 is 16 amino acids. CDR1 and CDR2 from the germline V gene are MNHNS and SASEGT. Trimming left V 2 bases short and J 1 base short, with 14 bases between. CDR3 region: CASSEMRQTENTEAFF. CDR3 coding DNA: TGTGCCAGCAGTGAAATGAGACAGACAGAGAACACTGAAGCTTTCTTT.

J is TRBJ1-2 and V is TRBV5-1; D gene unclear. V was shortened by 1 base and J by 1 base, with 11 bases between the two germline ends. Per the germline V gene, CDR1 is SGHRS and CDR2 is YFSETQ. This CDR3 region has 15 residues. The DNA for the CDR3 is TGCGCCAGCAGCTTGATGGAGGCTAGTAACTATGGCTACACCTTC. Translating gives CASSLMEASNYGYTF. Together with reference TRBV5-1 and TRBJ1-2, the CDR3 gives the full variable domain: KAGVTQTPRYLIKTRGQQVTLSCSPISGHRSVSWYQQTPGQGLQFLFEYFSETQRNKGNFPGRFSGRQFSNSRSEMNVSTLELGDSALYLCASSLMEASNYGYTFGSGTRLTVV.

The chain links TRBV4-2 to TRBJ1-5, with TRBD1 identical over 10 bases. The germline CDR1 and CDR2 sequences are LGHNA and YNFKEQ. CDR3 length: 21 residues. The junction had 21 bases not matched to a gene; V was cut back by 0 bases and J by 7 bases. The CDR3 sequence is CASSQEPTYRDRGRWEQPQHF. CDR3 DNA: TGTGCCAGCAGCCAAGAGCCCACCTACCGGGACAGGGGCCGGTGGGAGCAGCCCCAGCATTTT.

The chain combines TRBV11-2 with TRBJ1-3; D gene ambiguous. The CDR3 has 14 residues. Per the germline V gene, CDR1 is SGHAT and CDR2 is FQNNGV. V was clipped by 6 bases and J by 2 bases, with 11 bases between them. CDR3 protein: CASSRRVPGNTIYF. The CDR3 nucleotides read TGTGCCAGCAGTAGACGGGTCCCTGGAAACACCATATATTTT. The variable domain in full, with the rest retrieved from reference TRBV11-2 and TRBJ1-3, is EAGVAQSPRYKIIEKRQSVAFWCNPISGHATLYWYQQILGQGPKLLIQFQNNGVVDDSQLPKDRFSAERLKGVDSTLKIQPAKLEDSAVYLCASSRRVPGNTIYFGEGSWLTVV.

The chain is built from TRBV29-1 and TRBJ2-3, with TRBD1 matching over 8 bases. The CDR3 loop spans 14 amino acids. CDR1 and CDR2 (germline): SQVTM, ANQGSEA. V was pared by 4 bases and J by 1 base, with 4 bases of the junction left unmatched. CDR3 bases: TGCAGCGTTGGACAGGGGCCATGCACAGATACGCAGTATTTT. This encodes CSVGQGPCTDTQYF.

V gene TRBV4-1 combines with J gene TRBJ2-2; TRBD2 matches at 9 bases. J gave up 3 bases and V 2 bases, and 7 bases lay outside the gene matches. This CDR3 region has 17 residues. Germline CDR1 reads MGHRA; CDR2 reads YSYEKL. CDR3 bases: TGCGCCAGCAGCCAACTTATTAGCGGGGGTCACACCGGGGAGCTGTTTTTT. It encodes CASSQLISGGHTGELFF.

The chain combines TRBV5-4 with TRBJ1-1; a possible D gene is TRBD1 (5 bases). The CDR3 totals 16 residues. V lost 3 bases to trimming and J lost 3 bases, with 18 bases between them. The V gene's germline CDR1 is SGHNT and CDR2 YYREEE (reference sequence). DNA of the CDR3: TGTGCCAGCAGCTCGGCAGGTCCAGGGATGGACACTGAAGCTTTCTTT. This translates into CASSSAGPGMDTEAFF. Variable domain in full (rest from reference TRBV5-4 and TRBJ1-1): ETGVTQSPTHLIKTRGQQVTLRCSSQSGHNTVSWYQQALGQGPQFIFQYYREEENGRGNFPPRFSGLQFPNYSSELNVNALELDDSALYLCASSSAGPGMDTEAFFGQGTRLTVV.

This clone has just one count. This chain links TRBV19 with TRBJ1-2, with TRBD1 identical over 9 bases. Germline V gene lookup returns CDR1 LNHDA and CDR2 SQIVND (reference sequence). The CDR3 totals 16 residues. Trimming cost V 5 bases and J 5 bases; bases outside gene matches: 12. The CDR3 sequence is CASSDTGGPRRYGYTF. CDR3 nucleotide sequence: TGTGCCAGTAGTGACACAGGGGGCCCAAGGCGGTATGGCTACACCTTC.

The V and J genes are TRBV6-5 and TRBJ2-7; D ambiguous. The germline gives CDR1 MNHEY, CDR2 SVGAGI. Trimming pared 4 bases from V and 6 bases from J, leaving 16 bases between. There are 14 residues in the CDR3. CDR3 nucleotide sequence: TGTGCCAGCAGTTCTGGCGCGGAAGACGTCGAGCAGTACTTC. Residues: CASSSGAEDVEQYF.

The genes are TRBV29-1 and TRBJ2-1, with D uncertain. V lost 3 bases, J lost 8 bases, and 17 bases lay in between. Germline V CDR1 and CDR2: SQVTM, ANQGSEA. This CDR3 spans 14 amino acids. DNA of the CDR3: TGCAGCGTTGAGTCCCCGAGGTTTATCCATGAGCAGTTCTTC. As protein: CSVESPRFIHEQFF.